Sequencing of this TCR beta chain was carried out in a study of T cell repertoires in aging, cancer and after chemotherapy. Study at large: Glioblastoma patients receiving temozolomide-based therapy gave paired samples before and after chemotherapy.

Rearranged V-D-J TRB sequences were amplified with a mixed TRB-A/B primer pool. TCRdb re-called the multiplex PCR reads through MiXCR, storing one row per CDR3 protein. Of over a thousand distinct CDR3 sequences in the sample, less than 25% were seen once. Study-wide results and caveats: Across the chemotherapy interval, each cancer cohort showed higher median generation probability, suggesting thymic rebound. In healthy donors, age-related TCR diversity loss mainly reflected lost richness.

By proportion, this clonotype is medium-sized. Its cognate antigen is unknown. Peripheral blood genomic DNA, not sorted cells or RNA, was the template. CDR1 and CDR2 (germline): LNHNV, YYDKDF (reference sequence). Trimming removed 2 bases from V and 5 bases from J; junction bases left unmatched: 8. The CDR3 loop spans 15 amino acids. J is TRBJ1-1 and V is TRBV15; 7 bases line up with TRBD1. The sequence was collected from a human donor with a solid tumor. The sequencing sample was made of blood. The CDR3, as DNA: TGTGCCACCAGCAGACTGCTGGACAGGCGAACTGAAGCTTTCTTT. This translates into CATSRLLDRRTEAFF.